These 26 T cell receptor beta chains share one sample of origin, sequenced in a study of blood T cell repertoires in COVID-19. TCRdb's copy holds only in-frame clones and misses some; the assay was immunoSEQ multiplex PCR. This sample carries around 300,000 clones, approximately 91% of them seen once, and the ten largest clones take less than 2.5%. Sequenced input: peripheral blood. All receptors derive from a man over 45 with acute or convalescent COVID-19.

V and J are TRBV18 and TRBJ2-5, with 12 bases matching TRBD2. The trim removed 5 bases at V and 5 bases at J, leaving 12 bases unmatched. Germline CDR1 and CDR2: KGHSH and LQKENI. This CDR3 spans 17 amino acids. This chain's CDR3 is CASSGLAGIPDEETQYF. The CDR3 nucleotides are TGTGCCAGCTCAGGACTAGCGGGAATCCCCGACGAGGAGACCCAGTACTTC.

The rearrangement uses TRBV27 and TRBJ1-6, with 7 bases identical to TRBD1. The germline CDR1 and CDR2 sequences are MNHEY and SMNVEV (reference sequence). There are 19 residues in the CDR3. Germline trimming cut 2 bases from V and 5 bases from J; bases unmatched to any gene: 15. In DNA, the CDR3 is TGTGCCAGCAGTTTAGAGGGGGCGATACGGGCCGGGCATAATTCACCCCTCCACTTT. Translating it yields CASSLEGAIRAGHNSPLHF.

V usage is TRBV5-1 and J usage is TRBJ2-5, with 7 positions matching TRBD1. CDR1 and CDR2 from the germline V gene are SGHRS and YFSETQ. The CDR3 sequence is 14 residues long. With V trimmed by 3 bases and J by 3 bases, 5 bases remained unmatched. The CDR3 protein is CASSSGTAKETQYF. In DNA, the CDR3 is TGCGCCAGCAGCTCCGGGACAGCAAAAGAGACCCAGTACTTC.

Here the CDR3 reads CASSQPPGQIYGYTF. CDR3 nucleotide sequence: TGTGCCAGCAGTCAGCCCCCGGGACAGATTTATGGCTACACCTTC. The V call is TRBV28, the J call TRBJ1-2; TRBD1 agrees at 7 bases. Germline V CDR1 and CDR2: MDHEN, SYDVKM. The CDR3 loop spans 15 amino acids. Losses at the gene ends were 5 bases for V and 5 bases for J; bases not matched to a gene: 11.

The chain joins TRBV5-1 to TRBJ2-2; TRBD2 aligns across 8 bases. Germline V gives CDR1 SGHRS, CDR2 YFSETQ. This CDR3 has 15 amino acids. V trimming: 4 bases; J trimming: 5 bases; junction bases outside the gene matches: 7. The CDR3 nucleotides are TGCGCCAGCAGCCTCGGGACTAGTGGGACCGGGGAGCTGTTTTTT. Translated: CASSLGTSGTGELFF.

The genes are TRBV9 and TRBJ2-3; D is perhaps TRBD2 (5 bases). This CDR3 is built from 15 residues. Germline V CDR1 and CDR2: SGDLS, YYNGEE. V lost 2 bases to trimming and J lost 4 bases, with 14 bases between them. This CDR3 reads CASSVRASPPDTQYF. In DNA, the CDR3 is TGTGCCAGCAGCGTGAGGGCCTCCCCCCCAGATACGCAGTATTTT.

This clone was counted between two and nine times. This chain uses TRBV12-3 or TRBV12-4 with TRBJ2-3; possibly TRBD2 for D (6 bases). The CDR3 has 13 residues. V was shortened by 8 bases and J by 0 bases, with 9 bases between the two germline ends. The CDR3 sequence is CASGGTSTDTQYF. In DNA, the CDR3 is TGTGCCAGCGGGGGGACTAGCACAGATACGCAGTATTTT.

This sequence joins TRBV3-1 (or the pseudogene TRBV3-2) and TRBJ1-2; tentatively, D is TRBD1 (5 bases). Trimming took off 0 bases at V and 8 bases at J, with 16 bases between the two ends. CDR3 length equals 15 residues. Per germline, CDR1 LGHDT and CDR2 YNNKEL (reference sequence). The CDR3 region has the DNA TGTGCCAGCAGCCAAGATGTAAAGGGGATGGGAGGCTACACCTTC. Protein product: CASSQDVKGMGGYTF.

This chain uses TRBV27 with TRBJ1-2; weak D call: TRBD1 (5 bases). V shed 6 bases and J shed 7 bases, with 21 bases lying between them. Germline-derived CDR1 and CDR2 are MNHEY and SMNVEV (reference sequence). The CDR3 is made up of 15 amino acids. CDR3 amino acids: CASRPDSARASGYTF. Here the CDR3 DNA reads TGTGCCAGCAGACCCGACAGTGCCAGAGCGAGTGGCTACACCTTC.

The chain carries TRBV5-1 and TRBJ1-4; D gene uncertain. CDR3 length: 16 residues. Germline CDR1 reads SGHRS; CDR2 reads YFSETQ. V was shortened by 0 bases and J by 6 bases, with 15 bases between the two germline ends. CDR3 nucleotides: TGCGCCAGCAGCTTGGCCGGCGGGGTTGGGTATGAAAAACTGTTTTTT. The encoded protein is CASSLAGGVGYEKLFF.

The rearrangement joins TRBV23-1 to TRBJ1-6; the D is unclear. TRBV23-1 is assigned to the ORF class and has an uncertain function. The CDR3 has 15 residues. Trimming stripped 0 bases from V and 12 bases from J, with 15 bases between. The CDR3 bases are TGCGCCAGCAGTCAATCGGCCGGTCTTGAGGAACCCCTCCACTTT. Its protein is CASSQSAGLEEPLHF.

Only one count was recorded for this clone. V gene TRBV3-1 (or the pseudogene TRBV3-2) combines with J gene TRBJ2-1, with D possibly being TRBD1 (5 bases). CDR3 length: 12 residues. Trimming removed 5 bases at V and 9 bases at J, with 11 bases between. Germline V gives CDR1 LGHDT, CDR2 YNNKEL (reference sequence). CDR3 residues: CASSNSRVEQFF. The CDR3 DNA is TGTGCCAGCAGCAATTCCAGGGTTGAGCAGTTCTTC.

The V call is TRBV14, the J call TRBJ2-7, with D perhaps matching TRBD1 (7 bases). The V end lost 3 bases, the J end lost 3 bases, and 15 bases lay between the germline ends. CDR3 length equals 15 residues. From germline, CDR1 is SGHDN and CDR2 FVKESK. The CDR3 loop is CASSQRDRSNYEQYF. CDR3 nucleotide sequence: TGTGCCAGCAGCCAGCGGGACAGATCAAACTACGAGCAGTACTTC.

The table lists this clone with a count of one. J is TRBJ1-2 and V is TRBV6-5; weak D call: TRBD1 (6 bases). This CDR3 has 15 residues. The germline V gene has CDR1 MNHEY and CDR2 SVGAGI. V lost 0 bases, J lost 5 bases, and 13 bases lay in between. The CDR3 sequence is CASSYSAATGYGYTF. For the CDR3, the DNA is TGTGCCAGCAGTTACTCCGCAGCGACAGGTTATGGCTACACCTTC.

The chain joins TRBV30 to TRBJ2-5, with TRBD2 identical over 9 bases. Germline V gene data show CDR1 as GTSNPN and CDR2 as SVGIG (reference sequence). CDR3 size: 16 residues. V shed 3 bases and J 5 bases; nucleotides not matched to a gene: 13. CDR3 DNA: TGTGCCTGGAGCAAAATGGGCGGGGGGGCCGTGGAGACCCAGTACTTC. Translation: CAWSKMGGGAVETQYF.

The CDR3 DNA follows: TGCGCCAGCAGCCAAGATGGCGGACCGGGGACTAGGGGCTACACCTTC. Its protein product is CASSQDGGPGTRGYTF. The chain carries TRBV4-1 and TRBJ1-2, with D possibly matching TRBD1 (5 bases). The CDR3 has 16 residues. The germline gives CDR1 MGHRA, CDR2 YSYEKL. The germline V and J ends were trimmed by 0 bases and 8 bases, with 19 bases remaining between them.

This sequence joins TRBV7-8 and TRBJ1-3; the match to TRBD1 covers 7 bases. Germline assignment: CDR1 SGHVS and CDR2 FQNEAQ. This CDR3 has 15 amino acids. Trimming took 6 bases from V and 1 from J; bases not matched to a gene: 6. Here the CDR3 DNA reads TGTGCCAGCAGACCGGACAGGAATTCTGGAAACACCATATATTTT. Amino acids: CASRPDRNSGNTIYF.

The rearrangement joins TRBV18 to TRBJ1-1, with 7 bases that match TRBD1. Germline-derived CDR1 and CDR2 are KGHSH and LQKENI. The V segment lost 4 bases and the J segment 3 bases; nucleotides outside the gene matches: 8. The CDR3 runs 15 residues. CDR3: CASSHETGLDTEAFF. The CDR3 coding sequence is TGTGCCAGCTCACACGAGACAGGGTTGGACACTGAAGCTTTCTTT.

This rearrangement joins TRBV27 to TRBJ1-5, with 10 bases lining up with TRBD1. CDR1 is MNHEY, CDR2 SMNVEV, per germline (reference sequence). V dropped 2 bases and J dropped 10; count of bases not matched to a gene: 5. The CDR3 totals 14 residues. This CDR3 is CASSLGTGVPPQHF. DNA for the CDR3: TGTGCCAGCAGTTTAGGGACAGGGGTCCCCCCCCAGCATTTT.

V is TRBV6-5 and J is TRBJ1-2, with D perhaps TRBD1 (5 bases). This CDR3 contains 13 residues. CDR1 is MNHEY and CDR2 is SVGAGI in the germline V gene. With 8 bases removed from V and 8 bases from J, the gap between germline ends came to 18 bases. The CDR3 region is CASGRIGGGGYTF. As DNA, the CDR3 is TGTGCCAGCGGAAGAATCGGGGGAGGAGGCTACACCTTC.

The chain carries TRBV18 and TRBJ2-5, with 10 nucleotides matching TRBD2. V shed 1 base, J shed 4 bases, and the junction held 3 bases outside the gene matches. The germline CDR1 and CDR2 sequences are KGHSH and LQKENI. The CDR3 is 15 amino acids. The CDR3 protein is CASSPQRGGRETQYF. CDR3 DNA: TGTGCCAGCTCACCACAGCGGGGGGGAAGAGAGACCCAGTACTTC.

J is TRBJ1-2 and V is TRBV6-5, with TRBD1 as a possible D gene (6 bases). Trimming cost V 5 bases and J 5 bases, with 15 bases left between them. This CDR3 contains 14 residues. The V gene's germline CDR1 is MNHEY and CDR2 SVGAGI. This chain's CDR3 is CASSSNRALYGYTF. The CDR3 DNA sequence: TGTGCCAGCAGTAGTAACAGGGCATTGTATGGCTACACCTTC.

Concerning this clone: Other DNA sequences in this sample translate to the same CDR3. The chain joins TRBV6-5 to TRBJ1-5; D is ambiguous. CDR1 MNHEY and CDR2 SVGAGI come from the germline V gene. The CDR3 spans 15 residues. Trimming took 6 bases from V and 0 from J, leaving 12 bases between them. CDR3 region: CASSPTWSSNQPQHF. The CDR3 nucleotides read TGTGCCAGCAGCCCCACTTGGTCTAGCAATCAGCCCCAGCATTTT.

This chain connects TRBV3-1 (or the pseudogene TRBV3-2) to TRBJ2-7, with D unclear. In germline, CDR1 is LGHDT, CDR2 YNNKEL (reference sequence). This CDR3 is built from 13 residues. V gave up 1 base and J gave up 2 bases, with 6 bases separating them. The CDR3 DNA sequence: TGTGCCAGCAGCCAAGTAGCTACCTACGAGCAGTACTTC. Translated, it gives CASSQVATYEQYF.

The V and J genes are TRBV11-2 and TRBJ1-6; D possibly corresponds to TRBD1 (6 bases). Germline loops: CDR1 SGHAT, CDR2 FQNNGV. The length of the CDR3 is 15 residues. V lost 0 bases, J lost 6 bases, and 9 bases lay in between. CDR3 loop: CASSLEQGVNSPLHF. DNA of the CDR3: TGTGCCAGCAGCTTAGAACAGGGCGTTAATTCACCCCTCCACTTT.

The CDR3 DNA reads TGCGCCAGCGGGACTGGACTAGCGGCCCCCTACGAGCAGTACTTC. It codes for CASGTGLAAPYEQYF. This sequence joins TRBV23-1 and TRBJ2-7, with 10 bases that match TRBD2. TRBV23-1 counts as an open reading frame of uncertain function. Losses at the gene ends were 8 bases for V and 2 bases for J; bases not matched to a gene: 9. This CDR3 contains 15 residues.